The entry below gives a single T cell receptor beta chain sequence along with its context. As yet, its antigen is unknown. Some clones are missing from TCRdb's copy, which holds only in-frame ones; the method was immunoSEQ multiplex PCR. In the table there are 150,000 to 180,000 clones, about nine tenths of which are singletons. CDR1 MGHRA and CDR2 YSYEKL come from the germline V gene. V dropped 3 bases and J dropped 1 base, with 10 bases sitting between them. This CDR3 is built from 16 residues. The sample comes from a study of T cell responses to AZD1222 COVID-19 vaccine. Study-wide results and limits: Rises in breadth and depth of Spike-specific TCRs came after two AZD1222 doses. Baseline seropositivity characterized only six AZD1222 recipients.

Sequenced material: peripheral blood, taken on day 0 of MenACWY control vaccination. The rearrangement joins TRBV4-1 to TRBJ1-6; no definite D call. The TCR comes from an adult in good health. The CDR3 loop is CASSHNSWSYNSPLHF. In DNA, the CDR3 is TGCGCCAGCAGCCATAACAGTTGGTCCTATAATTCACCCCTCCACTTT.